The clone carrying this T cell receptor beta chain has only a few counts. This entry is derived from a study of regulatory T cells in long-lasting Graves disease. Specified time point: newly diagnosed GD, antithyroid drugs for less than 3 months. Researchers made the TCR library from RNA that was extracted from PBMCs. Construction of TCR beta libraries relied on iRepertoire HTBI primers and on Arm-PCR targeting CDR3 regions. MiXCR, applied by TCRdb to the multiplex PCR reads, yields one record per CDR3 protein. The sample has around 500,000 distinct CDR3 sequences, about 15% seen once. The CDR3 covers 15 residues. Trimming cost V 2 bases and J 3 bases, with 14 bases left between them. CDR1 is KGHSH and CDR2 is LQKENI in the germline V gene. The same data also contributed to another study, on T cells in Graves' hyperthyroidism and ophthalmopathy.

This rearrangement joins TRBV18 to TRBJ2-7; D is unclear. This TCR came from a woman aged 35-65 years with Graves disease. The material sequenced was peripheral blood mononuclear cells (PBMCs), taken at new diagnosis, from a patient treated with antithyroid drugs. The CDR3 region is CASSPFNNGFYEQYF. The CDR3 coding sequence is TGTGCCAGCTCACCATTTAATAACGGATTCTACGAGCAGTACTTC.